The present T cell receptor (beta chain) was sequenced within a study of blood T cell repertoires in COVID-19. Study information: The United States, Italy and Spain supplied acute and convalescent COVID-19 samples. The analysed material was cDNA or gDNA that came from T cells, B-cell-depleted T cells, or PBMCs.

Authors' data handling: Estimates of nucleated cell counts were drawn from the amplification of reference gene primers. TCRdb's copy holds only in-frame clones and misses some; the assay was immunoSEQ multiplex PCR. V and J calls plus clone size are reproduced from that table; the DNA served to infer D and trimming. The sample shows 87,000 or so clones, 80% of them seen only once. Per germline, CDR1 LNHDA and CDR2 SQIVND (reference sequence). CDR3 length equals 14 residues. Trimming stripped 10 bases from V and 2 bases from J, with 16 bases between. The gene calls are TRBV19 and TRBJ2-3; D not certain. The receptor was derived from a woman older than 75 with active or convalescent COVID-19. Sequencing used peripheral blood. CDR3 in DNA: TGTGCCACATCACCTAATCGTCCCACAGATACGCAGTATTTT. Protein product: CATSPNRPTDTQYF.